Following are 19 T cell receptor beta chains from one sample sequenced in a study of human T cells and chemical hapten exposure. Each CDR3 protein gets one entry after TCRdb re-called the RACE reads with MiXCR. Of under 200,000 distinct CDR3 sequences listed, about a quarter were seen once; the top ten hold around 2.3%. Time point in this sample: patch test 3, about 24 weeks after DPC sensitization. As to treatment: therapeutic diphenylcyclopropenone sensitization with weekly scalp DPC. The specimen comprised whole blood, sampled in connection with sensitization to the hapten diphenylcyclopropenone (DPC). Receptors originate from a woman aged 18 to 35 with alopecia areata. Some clones in this sample may be carry-over from other donors' samples.

This clonotype was recorded a few times. The J gene is TRBJ2-3, the V gene TRBV7-2, with D possibly TRBD2 on 5 matching bases. The CDR3 totals 15 residues. Per germline, CDR1 SGHTA and CDR2 FQGNSA. V lost 6 bases and J 2 bases, leaving 15 bases between the germline ends. The chain's CDR3 is CASRPAGVPTDTQYF. The CDR3 DNA reads as TGTGCCAGCAGACCAGCCGGGGTGCCCACAGATACGCAGTATTTT.

The CDR3: CSVGAIVDTQYF. CDR3 DNA: TGCAGCGTTGGGGCTATCGTAGATACGCAGTATTTT. The rearrangement joins TRBV29-1 to TRBJ2-3; D is ambiguous. Trimming stripped 4 bases from V and 5 bases from J, with 10 bases between. CDR3 length: 12 amino acids. CDR1 and CDR2 from the germline V gene are SQVTM and ANQGSEA.

The chain carries TRBV3-1 and TRBJ1-1; 8 bases match TRBD1. Germline trimming cut 3 bases from V and 8 bases from J; bases unmatched to any gene: 5. CDR1 and CDR2 (germline): LGHDT, YNNKEL (reference sequence). The CDR3 has 13 residues. CDR3 loop: CASSQFRGLEAFF. The CDR3 DNA follows: TGTGCCAGCAGCCAGTTCAGGGGGCTGGAAGCTTTCTTT.

The chain carries TRBV29-1 and TRBJ2-7, with D perhaps being TRBD1 or TRBD2 (6 bases each). The CDR3 length is 14 residues. V lost 4 bases to trimming and J lost 0 bases, with 13 bases between them. Germline V gene sequence: CDR1 SQVTM, CDR2 ANQGSEA. CDR3 amino acids: CSVGGGGRSYEQYF. In DNA, the CDR3 is TGCAGCGTTGGCGGAGGGGGACGCTCCTACGAGCAGTACTTC.

Only a few counts were recorded for this clonotype. The chain combines TRBV29-1 with TRBJ1-4; D is perhaps TRBD1 (6 bases). This CDR3 spans 15 amino acids. V lost 7 bases and J 8 bases, leaving 23 bases between the germline ends. Germline-derived CDR1 and CDR2 are SQVTM and ANQGSEA. The CDR3 spells CSGYPLGGRIEKLFF. For the CDR3, the DNA is TGCAGCGGATACCCCTTGGGGGGGCGCATAGAAAAACTGTTTTTT.

The rearrangement uses TRBV6-2 or TRBV6-3 and TRBJ2-7; 10 nucleotides match TRBD2. V shed 5 bases, J shed 1 base, and the junction held 5 bases outside the gene matches. Germline V gives CDR1 MNHEY, CDR2 SVGEGT. This CDR3 has 15 amino acids. This CDR3 is CASSETSGLSYEQYF. The CDR3 nucleotides are TGTGCCAGCAGTGAGACTAGCGGGTTATCCTACGAGCAGTACTTC.

The J gene is TRBJ2-5, the V gene TRBV29-1; no clear D. CDR1 and CDR2 from the germline V gene are SQVTM and ANQGSEA. V dropped 7 bases and J dropped 5 bases, with 11 bases sitting between them. The CDR3 loop spans 11 amino acids. CDR3 sequence (DNA): TGCAGCGCCGATGAGTTGGAGACCCAGTACTTC. It translates to CSADELETQYF.

This clonotype was seen more than once but under ten times. The V call is TRBV29-1, the J call TRBJ2-2, with no clear D. The germline V gene has CDR1 SQVTM and CDR2 ANQGSEA. V shed 1 base and J shed 0 bases, with 6 bases lying between them. This CDR3 contains 14 residues. The CDR3 spells CSVEGSSNTGELFF. In nucleotides, the CDR3 is TGCAGCGTTGAAGGCAGTTCGAACACCGGGGAGCTGTTTTTT.

This clonotype has a handful of counts. The J gene is TRBJ2-7, the V gene TRBV10-3; D might be TRBD1 (5 bases). In germline, CDR1 is ENHRY, CDR2 SYGVKD. The V end was cut by 4 bases, the J end by 1 base, with 8 bases between. The CDR3 totals 13 residues. In DNA form, the CDR3 reads TGTGCCATCAGTGGGGGCGGATCCTACGAGCAGTACTTC. Translation gives CAISGGGSYEQYF.

This clonotype was counted at least ten times. The rearrangement uses TRBV4-1 and TRBJ2-7, with 15 bases fitting TRBD2. Germline V lookup: CDR1 MGHRA, CDR2 YSYEKL. The CDR3 spans 19 residues. V shed 4 bases, J shed 2 bases, and the junction held 12 bases outside the gene matches. CDR3 bases: TGCGCCAGCAGCCTTCACCCGGGACTAGCGGGAGGAGGACCCTACGAGCAGTACTTC. Translation: CASSLHPGLAGGGPYEQYF.

The chain uses TRBV6-5 and TRBJ2-3; 7 positions agree with TRBD1. There are 16 residues in the CDR3. V lost 7 bases, J lost 1 base, and 11 bases stayed unmatched. Germline values: CDR1 MNHEY, CDR2 SVGAGI. The CDR3 loop is CASKEQGYYGTDTQYF. The CDR3 DNA sequence: TGTGCCAGCAAGGAACAGGGGTATTACGGCACAGATACGCAGTATTTT.

This clonotype was seen only a few times. The CDR3 DNA reads as TGTGCCAGCAGGACTTCTAGCTCCACCGGGGAGCTGTTTTTT. This gives the protein CASRTSSSTGELFF. This chain joins TRBV6-5 and TRBJ2-2, with a weak D call TRBD2 (5 bases). The CDR3 loop spans 14 amino acids. V shed 6 bases and J shed 4 bases, with 12 bases lying between them. Germline V gene lookup returns CDR1 MNHEY and CDR2 SVGAGI.

V usage is TRBV18 and J usage is TRBJ1-5; maybe TRBD1 (5 bases). The germline V gene encodes CDR1 KGHSH and CDR2 LQKENI. Trimming left V 4 bases short and J 4 bases short, with 14 bases between. The CDR3 covers 15 residues. CDR3 in amino acids: CASSQDKGRNQPQHF. The DNA for the CDR3 is TGTGCCAGCTCACAGGACAAGGGGCGGAATCAGCCCCAGCATTTT.

This clonotype was detected only a few times. This chain connects TRBV4-3 to TRBJ1-3; no reliable D call. The CDR3 length is 15 residues. The germline V and J ends were trimmed by 0 bases and 3 bases, with 9 bases remaining between them. From germline, CDR1 is LGHNA and CDR2 YSLEER. CDR3 bases: TGCGCCAGCAGCCAAGATATGGGAGGTGGAAACACCATATATTTT. Its translation is CASSQDMGGGNTIYF.

This clonotype was detected a few times. The J gene is TRBJ2-2, the V gene TRBV10-2, with TRBD2 matching 9 bases. From germline, CDR1 is WSHSY and CDR2 SAAADI. This CDR3 spans 14 amino acids. J lost 6 bases, V lost 4 bases, and 3 bases had no gene match. For the CDR3, the DNA is TGCGCCAGCAGTGGTAGCGGGGGTCCCGGGGAGCTGTTTTTT. It translates to CASSGSGGPGELFF.

The table lists this clonotype with a few counts. The chain joins TRBV5-1 to TRBJ2-1, with D unresolved. This CDR3 region has 11 residues. Deletions cut 5 bases from V and 6 bases from J, with 6 bases between. In germline, CDR1 is SGHRS, CDR2 YFSETQ. CDR3 in amino acids: CASSSANEQFF. CDR3 sequence (DNA): TGCGCCAGCAGTTCCGCCAATGAGCAGTTCTTC.

This clonotype has just a few counts. The chain recombines TRBV4-1 with TRBJ2-7; D might be TRBD1 (6 bases). The germline gives CDR1 MGHRA, CDR2 YSYEKL. The CDR3 has 18 residues. The V gene lost 4 bases and the J gene lost 2 bases, with 24 bases spanning the gap. In nucleotides, the CDR3 is TGCGCCAGCAGCCTATCTCAGCCAGGGGACCAATTAACCTACGAGCAGTACTTC. Its protein product is CASSLSQPGDQLTYEQYF.

This clonotype was observed at least ten times. The chain is built from TRBV4-1 and TRBJ1-5; D may be TRBD1 (5 bases). CDR3 length equals 15 residues. Germline-derived CDR1 and CDR2 are MGHRA and YSYEKL. Trimming shortened V by 0 bases and J by 6 bases, and 12 bases separated the two germline ends. The CDR3 sequence: CASSQDSGGGQPQHF. CDR3 bases: TGCGCCAGCAGCCAAGATTCGGGGGGGGGTCAGCCCCAGCATTTT.

This clonotype was counted once. The chain has TRBV4-1 and TRBJ2-5, with TRBD1 matching 7 bases. The junction had 7 bases not matched to a gene; V was cut back by 0 bases and J by 9 bases. The CDR3 is 14 amino acids. The germline V gene encodes CDR1 MGHRA and CDR2 YSYEKL. The CDR3 region is CASSQEEGAMAQYF. For the CDR3, the DNA is TGCGCCAGCAGCCAAGAAGAGGGGGCGATGGCCCAGTACTTC.